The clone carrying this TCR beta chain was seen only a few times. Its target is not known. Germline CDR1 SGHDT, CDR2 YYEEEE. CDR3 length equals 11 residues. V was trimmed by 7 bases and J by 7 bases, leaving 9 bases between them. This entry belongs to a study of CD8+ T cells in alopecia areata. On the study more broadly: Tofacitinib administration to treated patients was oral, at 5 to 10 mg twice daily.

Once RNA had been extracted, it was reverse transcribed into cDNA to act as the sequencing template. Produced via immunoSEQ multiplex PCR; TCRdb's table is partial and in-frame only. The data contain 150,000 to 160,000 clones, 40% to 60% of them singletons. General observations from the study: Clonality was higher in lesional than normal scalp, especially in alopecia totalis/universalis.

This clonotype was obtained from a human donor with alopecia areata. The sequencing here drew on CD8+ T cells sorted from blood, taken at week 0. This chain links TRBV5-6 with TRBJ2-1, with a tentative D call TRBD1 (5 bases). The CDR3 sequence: CASGPGNEQFF. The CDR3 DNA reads TGTGCCAGCGGGCCAGGGAATGAGCAGTTCTTC.